This T cell receptor (beta chain) is drawn from a study of blood T cell repertoires in COVID-19. Study-wide background: COVID-19 samples collected from the United States, Italy and Spain covered acute and convalescent phases. Sources were T cells, B-cell-depleted T cells, or PBMCs; the material itself was cDNA or gDNA.

The V gene's germline CDR1 is SGHDN and CDR2 FVKESK. J lost 0 bases, V lost 4 bases, and 9 bases had no gene match. The CDR3 totals 18 residues. In the source study's methods: Reference gene primer amplification gave estimated nucleated cell counts. Sequenced by immunoSEQ multiplex PCR; TCRdb stores in-frame clones only, minus some. V and J calls and clone size are given by that table; D and trimming were obtained from the DNA. The sample has about 170,000 clones, about 80% seen once. The origin of this receptor is a human donor with acute or convalescent COVID-19. The donor label of this sample is uncertain. This chain links TRBV14 with TRBJ2-6; 7 bases are a match to TRBD1. The material sequenced was peripheral blood. DNA of the CDR3: TGTGCCAGCAGCCTAGTTGGGACAGCTGACTCTGGGGCCAACGTCCTGACTTTC. It is translated as CASSLVGTADSGANVLTF.